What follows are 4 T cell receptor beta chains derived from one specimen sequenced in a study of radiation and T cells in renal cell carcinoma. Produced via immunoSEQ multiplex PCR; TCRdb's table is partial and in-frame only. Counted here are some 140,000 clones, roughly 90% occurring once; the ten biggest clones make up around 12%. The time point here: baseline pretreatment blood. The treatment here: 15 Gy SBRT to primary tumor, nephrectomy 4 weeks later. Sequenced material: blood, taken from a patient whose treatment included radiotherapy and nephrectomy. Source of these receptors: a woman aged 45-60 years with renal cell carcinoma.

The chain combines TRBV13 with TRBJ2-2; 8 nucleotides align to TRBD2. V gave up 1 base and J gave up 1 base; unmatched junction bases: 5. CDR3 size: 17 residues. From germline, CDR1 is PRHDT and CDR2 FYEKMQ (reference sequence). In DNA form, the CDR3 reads TGTGCCAGCAGCTTAGTACTAGCGGCCGGGAACACCGGGGAGCTGTTTTTT. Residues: CASSLVLAAGNTGELFF. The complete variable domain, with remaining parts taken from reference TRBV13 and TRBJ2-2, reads AAGVIQSPRHLIKEKRETATLKCYPIPRHDTVYWYQQGPGQDPQFLISFYEKMQSDKGSIPDRFSAQQFSDYHSELNMSSLELGDSALYFCASSLVLAAGNTGELFFGEGSRLTVL.

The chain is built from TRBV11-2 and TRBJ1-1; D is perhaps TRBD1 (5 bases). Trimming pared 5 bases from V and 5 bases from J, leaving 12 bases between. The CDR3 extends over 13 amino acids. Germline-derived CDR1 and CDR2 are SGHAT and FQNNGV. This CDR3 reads CASSTRGGTEAFF. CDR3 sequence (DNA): TGTGCCAGCAGCACCCGTGGGGGGACTGAAGCTTTCTTT. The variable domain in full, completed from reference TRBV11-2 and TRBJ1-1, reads EAGVAQSPRYKIIEKRQSVAFWCNPISGHATLYWYQQILGQGPKLLIQFQNNGVVDDSQLPKDRFSAERLKGVDSTLKIQPAKLEDSAVYLCASSTRGGTEAFFGQGTRLTVV.

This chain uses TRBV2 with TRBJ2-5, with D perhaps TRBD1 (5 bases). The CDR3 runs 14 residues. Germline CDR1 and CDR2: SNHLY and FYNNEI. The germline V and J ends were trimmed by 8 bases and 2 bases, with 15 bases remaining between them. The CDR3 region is CASRRSTAQETQYF. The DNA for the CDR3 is TGTGCCAGCCGACGATCGACAGCGCAAGAGACCCAGTACTTC.

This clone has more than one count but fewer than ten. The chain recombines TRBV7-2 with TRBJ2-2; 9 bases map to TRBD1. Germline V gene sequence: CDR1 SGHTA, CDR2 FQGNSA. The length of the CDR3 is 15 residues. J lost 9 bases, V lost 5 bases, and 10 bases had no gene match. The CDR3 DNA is TGTGCCAGCAGCGAGCGGACAGGGGCCAGGAGGGAGCTGTTTTTT. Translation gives CASSERTGARRELFF.